This is a list of T cell receptor beta chains from one sample in a study of beta chain features in type 1 diabetes. The protocol was immunoSEQ multiplex PCR, while the TCRdb copy is restricted to in-frame clones and leaves out a portion. The sample lists roughly 180,000 clones; 7% to 9% were seen once. The sequencing input was central memory CD4+ T cells from blood. The receptors stem from a man aged 18-30 years with type 1 diabetes. Both conserved end residues are part of each CDR3. Fields, in order: clone size, V gene, J gene, D gene, CDR3 protein, CDR3 DNA. A D gene is named only where the DNA matches it firmly. A row's size may be missing; if present it is once, few, many or a size class.

NA	TRBV29-1	TRBJ2-3	NA	CSADAENTDTQYF	TGCAGCGCTGACGCGGAGAACACAGATACGCAGTATTTT
few	TRBV28	TRBJ2-1	TRBD2	CASSTQTSGSENEQFF	TGTGCCAGCAGCACCCAAACTAGCGGGAGTGAAAATGAGCAGTTCTTC
NA	TRBV25-1	TRBJ2-2	NA	CASRDRNTGELFF	TGTGCCAGCAGAGACAGGAACACCGGGGAGCTGTTTTTT
NA	TRBV5-1	TRBJ1-6	NA	CASSLAGGNSPLHF	TGCGCCAGCAGCTTGGCCGGCGGGAATTCACCCCTCCACTTT
NA	TRBV11-3	TRBJ2-3	TRBD2	CASSPGTSGRGTDTQYF	TGTGCCAGCAGCCCCGGGACTAGCGGGAGGGGCACAGATACGCAGTATTTT
few	TRBV29-1	TRBJ2-3	TRBD2	CSVEDRFTSGSVDTQYF	TGCAGCGTTGAAGATCGTTTCACTAGCGGGAGTGTAGATACGCAGTATTTT
NA	TRBV7-9	TRBJ2-2	NA	CASSPRTGELFF	TGTGCCAGCAGCCCCAGGACCGGGGAGCTGTTTTTT
few	TRBV28	TRBJ1-5	TRBD1	CASSPGGPNQPQHF	TGTGCCAGCAGTCCAGGGGGCCCCAATCAGCCCCAGCATTTT
few	TRBV7-2	TRBJ2-3	TRBD2	CASSLGTSAERSYF	TGTGCCAGCAGCTTGGGGACTAGCGCCGAAAGGTCGTATTTT
NA	TRBV6-5	TRBJ2-7	TRBD1	CASSYPTRTGAYEQYF	TGTGCCAGCAGTTACCCTACCCGGACAGGGGCCTACGAGCAGTACTTC
few	TRBV27	TRBJ1-1	TRBD1	CASRDRDNWNTEAFF	TGTGCCAGCAGGGACAGGGATAATTGGAACACTGAAGCTTTCTTT
few	TRBV29-1	TRBJ1-2	TRBD1	CSVDFRTGGYGYTF	TGCAGCGTTGATTTCCGGACAGGGGGGTATGGCTACACCTTC
once	TRBV7-2	TRBJ2-5	TRBD2	CASRLAGGRETQYF	TGTGCCAGCAGATTAGCGGGAGGTCGCGAGACCCAGTACTTC
few	TRBV10-3	TRBJ2-4	NA	CAISESPGIAKNIQYF	TGTGCCATCAGTGAGTCACCAGGGATAGCCAAAAACATTCAGTACTTC
NA	TRBV30	TRBJ1-3	NA	CAWSSGGNTIYF	TGTGCCTGGAGCTCGGGAGGAAACACCATATATTTT
NA	TRBV28	TRBJ2-3	NA	CASRLPLGGTDTQYF	TGTGCCAGCAGGCTTCCGCTAGGAGGCACAGATACGCAGTATTTT
NA	TRBV5-4	TRBJ2-3	TRBD2	CASSSGTSGGGSTDTQYF	TGTGCCAGCAGCTCCGGGACTAGCGGGGGCGGAAGCACAGATACGCAGTATTTT
many	TRBV18	TRBJ1-2	TRBD1	CASSLAGTESYTF	TGTGCCAGCTCACTCGCCGGGACAGAAAGCTACACCTTC
few	TRBV11-2	TRBJ2-7	NA	CASSAAIGRYEQYF	TGTGCCAGCAGCGCCGCAATAGGGAGGTACGAGCAGTACTTC
NA	TRBV18	TRBJ2-6	NA	CASSTQTSGANVLTF	TGTGCCAGCTCAACTCAAACCTCTGGGGCCAACGTCCTGACTTTC
many	TRBV11-2	TRBJ2-5	TRBD2	CASSRRGEETQYF	TGTGCCAGCAGCCGTCGGGGGGAAGAGACCCAGTACTTC
few	TRBV28	TRBJ2-1	TRBD2	CASTPSGGARNEQFF	TGTGCCAGCACTCCTAGCGGGGGGGCCAGGAATGAGCAGTTCTTC
few	TRBV5-4	TRBJ2-2	TRBD1	CASSTRDRRRTGELFF	TGTGCCAGCAGCACCCGGGACAGAAGAAGGACCGGGGAGCTGTTTTTT
NA	TRBV7-2	TRBJ2-7	TRBD1	CASSITGGSGYEQYF	TGTGCCAGCAGCATAACAGGGGGATCCGGGTACGAGCAGTACTTC
NA	TRBV9	TRBJ1-6	NA	CASSVEGSYNSPLHF	TGTGCCAGCAGCGTAGAGGGGTCCTATAATTCACCCCTCCACTTT
many	TRBV9	TRBJ1-1	NA	CASSVATGSEAFF	TGTGCCAGCAGCGTAGCTACAGGGTCTGAAGCTTTCTTT
NA	TRBV5-1	TRBJ1-4	NA	CASSLWTDEKLFF	TGCGCCAGCAGCTTGTGGACAGACGAAAAACTGTTTTTT
NA	TRBV29-1	TRBJ2-2	TRBD2	CSVISGRPNTGELFF	TGCAGCGTAATTAGCGGGAGGCCTAACACCGGGGAGCTGTTTTTT
few	TRBV7-2	TRBJ2-3	NA	CASSLGGRRDTQYF	TGTGCCAGCAGCTTAGGCGGGCGGAGAGATACGCAGTATTTT
NA	TRBV4-2	TRBJ1-2	TRBD1	CASTPTGTGVFGYTF	TGTGCCAGCACCCCGACCGGGACAGGGGTCTTTGGCTACACCTTC
NA	TRBV5-6	TRBJ2-3	TRBD2	CASSFGGSLADTQYF	TGTGCCAGCAGCTTCGGCGGGAGTTTGGCAGATACGCAGTATTTT
few	TRBV14	TRBJ2-1	NA	CASSKNLEGDEQFF	TGTGCCAGCAGCAAGAACCTCGAGGGAGATGAGCAGTTCTTC
few	TRBV4-2	TRBJ1-5	NA	CASSQGVQQPQHF	TGTGCCAGCAGCCAAGGAGTGCAACAGCCCCAGCATTTT
NA	TRBV19	TRBJ1-5	NA	CASSGQLAQHF	TGTGCCAGTAGTGGACAGTTGGCCCAGCATTTT
few	TRBV28	TRBJ1-6	TRBD1	CASSPSGQGSSPLHF	TGTGCCAGCAGTCCCTCGGGACAGGGGAGTTCACCCCTCCACTTT
many	TRBV29-1	TRBJ2-1	TRBD2	CSVVGTSGGRSYNEQFF	TGCAGCGTTGTAGGGACTAGCGGGGGTAGGTCCTACAATGAGCAGTTCTTC
few	TRBV5-4	TRBJ2-1	NA	CAGRTWEGNEQFF	TGTGCCGGGCGGACTTGGGAAGGCAATGAGCAGTTCTTC
few	TRBV19	TRBJ2-2	NA	CASKRSDTGELFF	TGTGCCAGTAAGAGGTCTGACACCGGGGAGCTGTTTTTT
few	TRBV19	TRBJ1-5	TRBD1	CASTAGQGSVKNQPQHF	TGTGCCAGTACAGCCGGACAGGGAAGCGTGAAAAATCAGCCCCAGCATTTT
NA	TRBV5-8	TRBJ2-3	TRBD1	CASSLGQGDTQYF	TGTGCCAGCAGCCTGGGACAGGGTGATACGCAGTATTTT
many	TRBV21-1	TRBJ2-7	NA	CASGEKAGREQYF	TGTGCCAGCGGGGAAAAAGCGGGGCGTGAGCAGTACTTC
few	TRBV6-5	TRBJ1-6	NA	CASSPRGDNSPLHF	TGTGCCAGCAGTCCCCGGGGTGATAATTCACCCCTCCACTTT
few	TRBV4-3	TRBJ2-1	TRBD2	CASRGTTSGSGSEQFF	TGCGCCAGCAGAGGAACTACTAGCGGGAGTGGTAGTGAGCAGTTCTTC
few	TRBV18	TRBJ2-1	NA	CASSPTGAGSEQFF	TGTGCCAGCTCACCTACTGGGGCTGGAAGTGAGCAGTTCTTC
few	TRBV18	TRBJ1-5	NA	CASSKQGVSNQPQHF	TGTGCCAGCTCAAAACAGGGCGTGAGCAATCAGCCCCAGCATTTT
few	TRBV7-2	TRBJ2-5	TRBD2	CASSLAFTGGQETQYF	TGTGCCAGCAGCTTAGCATTTACGGGGGGGCAAGAGACCCAGTACTTC
NA	TRBV28	TRBJ1-2	TRBD1	CASSGTPSGQGGGYTF	TGTGCCAGCAGTGGAACGCCCTCGGGACAGGGAGGTGGCTACACCTTC
few	TRBV7-8	TRBJ2-5	NA	CASTSDTWGETQYF	TGTGCCAGCACGTCCGACACATGGGGCGAGACCCAGTACTTC
NA	TRBV6-6	TRBJ2-5	NA	CASSYRGGETQYF	TGTGCCAGCAGTTACAGGGGGGGCGAGACCCAGTACTTC
NA	TRBV5-5	TRBJ2-5	NA	CASSSSVFETQYF	TGTGCCAGCAGCTCTAGTGTCTTCGAGACCCAGTACTTC
NA	TRBV5-1	TRBJ2-1	TRBD2	CASSLAGGGLQASSYNEQFF	TGCGCCAGCAGCTTGGCCGGGGGGGGGTTACAGGCCTCCTCCTACAATGAGCAGTTCTTC
NA	TRBV9	TRBJ1-2	NA	CASSPQEGSNYGYTF	TGTGCCAGCAGCCCGCAGGAGGGGTCTAACTATGGCTACACCTTC